In this sample, the clone carrying this T cell receptor beta chain turned up a few times. Its specificity is unknown. These data come from a study of cytomegalovirus exposure and HLA in healthy donors. At the level of the study: Early on, a data release was issued that held 80 million to 90 million unique TCRs from HLA-typed donors. General study results and limits: Per a prior analysis, the majority of TCR beta V segments were productive roughly 87% or roughly 30% of the time. Reportedly, HLA-A and HLA-B alleles of most subjects were accurately predicted from TCR beta. Among TCR beta chains, those listed as cytomegalovirus-associated numbered over 150.

It was with 60 Vbeta and 13 Jbeta primers that the PCR ran. Sequenced by immunoSEQ multiplex PCR; TCRdb stores in-frame clones only, minus some. The repertoire holds around 170,000 clones, with 76% as singletons. Germline values: CDR1 SGDLS, CDR2 YYNGEE. This CDR3 has 18 amino acids. V shed 0 bases, J shed 0 bases, and the junction held 7 bases outside the gene matches. The chain joins TRBV9 to TRBJ1-3; 9 positions match TRBD1. This TCR derives from a woman aged 25 to 39 in good health and CMV-seropositive. The sample comprised PBMCs. CDR3 loop: CASSVGTGVPRSGNTIYF. The CDR3 coding sequence is TGTGCCAGCAGCGTAGGGACAGGGGTTCCCCGCTCTGGAAACACCATATATTTT.